A selection of T cell receptor beta chains follows, all from one sample in a study of T-cell memory formation after mild COVID-19. TCRdb re-derived calls from the 5' RACE reads in MiXCR, one entry per CDR3 protein. The sample records 100,000 to 120,000 distinct CDR3 sequences, 18% being singletons. Sequenced input: PBMCs or a T cell subset sorted from them (not recorded which). Every receptor here comes from a man younger than 35 who had mild COVID-19 (a few samples of this study predate the infection). Cell type and time point are not known. Each CDR3 is given with its conserved first and last residue.

V: TRBV12-3/TRBV12-4; J: TRBJ2-2; CDR3: CASSPTGTGELFF
V: TRBV7-2; J: TRBJ1-6; CDR3: CASSPLRGGSSPLHF
V: TRBV5-4; J: TRBJ1-1; CDR3: CASSPGQTNTEAFF
V: TRBV12-3/TRBV12-4; J: TRBJ1-5; CDR3: CASSFGGSQPQHF
V: TRBV13; J: TRBJ2-5; CDR3: CASSLSGLAGRQETQYF
V: TRBV4-1; J: TRBJ1-6; CDR3: CASSQFDIFANSPLHF
V: TRBV12-3/TRBV12-4; J: TRBJ2-2; CDR3: CASRLTGSTGELFF
V: TRBV12-3/TRBV12-4; J: TRBJ1-1; CDR3: CASSPRQGGTEAFF
V: TRBV20-1; J: TRBJ2-1; CDR3: CSLLGQGGGEQFF
V: TRBV24-1; J: TRBJ1-5; CDR3: CATSDRGWNQPQHF
V: TRBV10-3; J: TRBJ1-1; CDR3: CAISAAENTEAFF
V: TRBV6-6; J: TRBJ1-3; CDR3: CASSYTGGNTIYF
V: TRBV7-8; J: TRBJ2-4; CDR3: CASSSRTSGGPGAKNIQYF
V: TRBV5-6; J: TRBJ2-3; CDR3: CASSLGMGDTDTQYF
V: TRBV5-1; J: TRBJ2-3; CDR3: CASSLRTSGLATDTQYF
V: TRBV7-2; J: TRBJ2-1; CDR3: CASSQSLPNEQFF
V: TRBV24-1; J: TRBJ1-2; CDR3: CATSEQSFYGYTF
V: TRBV30; J: TRBJ1-2; CDR3: CAWGGFNYGYTF
V: TRBV11-2; J: TRBJ1-6; CDR3: CASTLSGRDRSHLHF
V: TRBV5-6; J: TRBJ1-2; CDR3: CASSGGDGGYTF
V: TRBV7-9; J: TRBJ2-3; CDR3: CASKRTGEDTQYF
V: TRBV6-5; J: TRBJ2-3; CDR3: CASSPTGLGDTQYF
V: TRBV6-6; J: TRBJ2-2; CDR3: CASSYITGELFF
V: TRBV13; J: TRBJ2-5; CDR3: CASSSTSGDRETQYF
V: TRBV29-1; J: TRBJ1-1; CDR3: CSTRDREFEAFF
V: TRBV25-1; J: TRBJ2-3; CDR3: CASKLAGGDTQYF
V: TRBV5-1; J: TRBJ2-1; CDR3: CASSLETDPLAYNEQFF
V: TRBV5-1; J: TRBJ2-1; CDR3: CASSGGLAYYNEQFF
V: TRBV14; J: TRBJ2-1; CDR3: CASTSGNYNEQFF
V: TRBV18; J: TRBJ1-2; CDR3: CASSPEGQGGNYGYTF
V: TRBV5-6; J: TRBJ1-2; CDR3: CASTPLSGIHLYGYTF
V: TRBV28; J: TRBJ1-6; CDR3: CASSPQNSPLHF
V: TRBV7-9; J: TRBJ1-1; CDR3: CASSTGGLETEAFF
V: TRBV5-1; J: TRBJ2-1; CDR3: CASSPSYYNEQFF
V: TRBV7-3; J: TRBJ1-6; CDR3: CASSHGGGSPLHF
V: TRBV5-1; J: TRBJ2-2; CDR3: CASSLIEGNTGELFF
V: TRBV5-1; J: TRBJ1-6; CDR3: CASSLTTGGAGNSPLHF
V: TRBV7-7; J: TRBJ2-3; CDR3: CASSQDSTETQYF
V: TRBV10-3; J: TRBJ2-2; CDR3: CAIRGQTNTGELFF
V: TRBV7-9; J: TRBJ1-2; CDR3: CASSFVTTGWLGYTF
V: TRBV7-3; J: TRBJ2-5; CDR3: CASSLTGGSSRETQYF
V: TRBV4-3; J: TRBJ1-6; CDR3: CASSQEEGQVWNSPLHF